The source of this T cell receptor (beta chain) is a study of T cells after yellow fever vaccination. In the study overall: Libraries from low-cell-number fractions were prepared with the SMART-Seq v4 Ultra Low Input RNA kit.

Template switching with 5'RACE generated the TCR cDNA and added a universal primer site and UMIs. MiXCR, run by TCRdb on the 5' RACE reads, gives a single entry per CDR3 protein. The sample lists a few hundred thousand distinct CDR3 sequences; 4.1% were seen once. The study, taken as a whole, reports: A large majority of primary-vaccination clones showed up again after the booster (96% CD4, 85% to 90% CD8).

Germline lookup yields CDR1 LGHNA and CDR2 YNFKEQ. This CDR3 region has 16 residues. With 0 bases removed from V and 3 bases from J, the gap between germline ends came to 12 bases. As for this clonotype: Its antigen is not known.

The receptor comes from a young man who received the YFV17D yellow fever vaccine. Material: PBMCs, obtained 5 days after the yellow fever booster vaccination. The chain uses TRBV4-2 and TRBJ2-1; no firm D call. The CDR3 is CASSQDLGALYNEQFF. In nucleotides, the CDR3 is TGTGCCAGCAGCCAAGATTTAGGAGCCCTCTACAATGAGCAGTTCTTC.